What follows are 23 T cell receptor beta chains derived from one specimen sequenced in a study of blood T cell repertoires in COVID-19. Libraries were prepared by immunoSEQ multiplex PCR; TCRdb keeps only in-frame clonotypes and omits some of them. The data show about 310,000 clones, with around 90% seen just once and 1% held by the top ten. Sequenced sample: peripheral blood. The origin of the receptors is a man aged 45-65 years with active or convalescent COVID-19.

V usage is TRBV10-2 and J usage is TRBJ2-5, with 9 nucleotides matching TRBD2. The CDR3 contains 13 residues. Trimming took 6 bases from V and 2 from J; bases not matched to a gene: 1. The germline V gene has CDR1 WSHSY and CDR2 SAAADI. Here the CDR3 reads CASRGLAQETQYF. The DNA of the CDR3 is TGCGCCAGCAGGGGACTAGCACAAGAGACCCAGTACTTC.

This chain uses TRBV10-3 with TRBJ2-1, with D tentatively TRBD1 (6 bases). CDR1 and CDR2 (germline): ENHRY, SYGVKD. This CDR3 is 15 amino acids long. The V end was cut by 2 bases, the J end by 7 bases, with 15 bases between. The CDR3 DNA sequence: TGTGCCATCAGTGAGCCCGGTGGGACAACTAATGAGCAGTTCTTC. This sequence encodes CAISEPGGTTNEQFF.

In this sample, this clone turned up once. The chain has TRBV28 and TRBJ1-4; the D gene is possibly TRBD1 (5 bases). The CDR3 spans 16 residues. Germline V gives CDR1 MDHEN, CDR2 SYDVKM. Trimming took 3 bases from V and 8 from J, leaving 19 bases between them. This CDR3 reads CASSLGGGGGREKLFF. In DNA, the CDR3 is TGTGCCAGCAGTTTGGGCGGTGGGGGGGGAAGAGAAAAACTGTTTTTT.

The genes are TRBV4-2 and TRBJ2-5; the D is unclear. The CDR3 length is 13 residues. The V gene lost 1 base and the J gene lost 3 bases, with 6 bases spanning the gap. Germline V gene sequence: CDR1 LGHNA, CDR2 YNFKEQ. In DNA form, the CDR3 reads TGTGCCAGCAGCCAAGGGGCCAAAGAGACCCAGTACTTC. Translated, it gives CASSQGAKETQYF.

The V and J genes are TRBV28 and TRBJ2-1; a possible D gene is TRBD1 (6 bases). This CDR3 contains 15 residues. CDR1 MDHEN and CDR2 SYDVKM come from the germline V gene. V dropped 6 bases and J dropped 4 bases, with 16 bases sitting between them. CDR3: CASSRAPDRYNEQFF. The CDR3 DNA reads TGTGCCAGCAGCCGCGCCCCCGACAGGTACAATGAGCAGTTCTTC.

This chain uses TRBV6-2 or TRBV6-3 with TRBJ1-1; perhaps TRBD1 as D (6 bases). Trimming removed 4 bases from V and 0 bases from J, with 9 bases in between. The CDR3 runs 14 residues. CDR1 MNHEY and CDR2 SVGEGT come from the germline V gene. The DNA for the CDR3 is TGTGCCAGCAGTTGGGCAGGGGTGAACACTGAAGCTTTCTTT. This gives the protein CASSWAGVNTEAFF.

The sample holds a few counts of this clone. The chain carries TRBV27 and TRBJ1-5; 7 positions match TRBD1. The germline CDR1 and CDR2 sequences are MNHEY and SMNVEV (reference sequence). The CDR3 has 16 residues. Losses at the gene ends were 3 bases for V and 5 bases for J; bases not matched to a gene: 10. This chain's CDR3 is CASSFLAGGSDQPQHF. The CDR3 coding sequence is TGTGCCAGCAGTTTTCTGGCAGGGGGAAGCGATCAGCCCCAGCATTTT.

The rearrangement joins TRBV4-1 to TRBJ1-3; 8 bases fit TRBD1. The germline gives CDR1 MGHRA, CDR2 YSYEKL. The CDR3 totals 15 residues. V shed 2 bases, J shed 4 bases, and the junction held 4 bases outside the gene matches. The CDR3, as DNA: TGCGCCAGCAGCCAATGGACAGGGATCGGAAACACCATATATTTT. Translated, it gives CASSQWTGIGNTIYF.

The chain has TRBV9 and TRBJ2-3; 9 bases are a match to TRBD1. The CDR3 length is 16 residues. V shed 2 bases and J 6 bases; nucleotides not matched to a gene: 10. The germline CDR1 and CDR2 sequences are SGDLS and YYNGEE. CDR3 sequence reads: CASSVGLQGAGDTQYF. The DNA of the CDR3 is TGTGCCAGCAGCGTTGGGTTACAGGGGGCCGGCGATACGCAGTATTTT.

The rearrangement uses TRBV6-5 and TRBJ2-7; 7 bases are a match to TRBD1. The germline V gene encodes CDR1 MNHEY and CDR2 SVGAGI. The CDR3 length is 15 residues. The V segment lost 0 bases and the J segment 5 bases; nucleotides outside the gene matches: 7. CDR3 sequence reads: CASSYSIRGSDEQYF. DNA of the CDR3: TGTGCCAGCAGTTACTCTATCAGGGGGTCCGACGAGCAGTACTTC.

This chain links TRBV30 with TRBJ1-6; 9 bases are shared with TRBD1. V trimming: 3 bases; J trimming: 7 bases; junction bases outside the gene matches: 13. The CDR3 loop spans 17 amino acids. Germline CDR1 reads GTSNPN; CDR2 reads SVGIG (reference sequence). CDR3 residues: CAWRDPGTGLLNSPLHF. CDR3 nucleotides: TGTGCCTGGAGGGATCCGGGGACAGGGCTTTTGAATTCACCCCTCCACTTT.

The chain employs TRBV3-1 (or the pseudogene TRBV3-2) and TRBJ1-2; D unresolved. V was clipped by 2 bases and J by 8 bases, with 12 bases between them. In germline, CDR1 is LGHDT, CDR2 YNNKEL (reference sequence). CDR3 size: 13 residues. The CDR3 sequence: CASSQRRSEGYTF. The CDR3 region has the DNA TGTGCCAGCAGCCAAAGGAGATCTGAAGGCTACACCTTC.

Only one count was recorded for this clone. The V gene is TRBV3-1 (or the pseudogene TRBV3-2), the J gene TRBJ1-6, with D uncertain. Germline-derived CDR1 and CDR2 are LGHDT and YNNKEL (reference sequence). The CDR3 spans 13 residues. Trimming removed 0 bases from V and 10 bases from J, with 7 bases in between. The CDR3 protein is CASSQDTWSPLHF. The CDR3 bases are TGTGCCAGCAGCCAAGATACATGGTCACCCCTCCACTTT.

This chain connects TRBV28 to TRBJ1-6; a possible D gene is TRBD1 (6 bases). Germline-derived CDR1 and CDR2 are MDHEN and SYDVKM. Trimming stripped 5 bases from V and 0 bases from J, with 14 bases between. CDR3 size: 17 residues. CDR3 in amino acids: CASSPVGGASYNSPLHF. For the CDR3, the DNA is TGTGCCAGCAGTCCCGTCGGGGGGGCCTCCTATAATTCACCCCTCCACTTT. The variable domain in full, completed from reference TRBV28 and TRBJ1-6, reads DVKVTQSSRYLVKRTGEKVFLECVQDMDHENMFWYRQDPGLGLRLIYFSYDVKMKEKGDIPEGYSVSREKKERFSLILESASTNQTSMYLCASSPVGGASYNSPLHFGNGTRLTVT.

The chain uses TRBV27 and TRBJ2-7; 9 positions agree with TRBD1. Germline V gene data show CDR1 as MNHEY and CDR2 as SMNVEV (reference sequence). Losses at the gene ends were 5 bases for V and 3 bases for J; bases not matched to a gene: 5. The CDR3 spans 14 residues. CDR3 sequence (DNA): TGTGCCAGCAGTGCCAGACAGGGGGGCTACGAGCAGTACTTC. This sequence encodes CASSARQGGYEQYF.

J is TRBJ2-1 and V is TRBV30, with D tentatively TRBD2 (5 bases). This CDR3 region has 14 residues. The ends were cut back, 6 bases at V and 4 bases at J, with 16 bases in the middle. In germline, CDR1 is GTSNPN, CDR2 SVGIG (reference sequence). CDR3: CACSLDAGYNEQFF. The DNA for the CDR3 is TGTGCCTGTTCACTAGACGCCGGGTACAATGAGCAGTTCTTC. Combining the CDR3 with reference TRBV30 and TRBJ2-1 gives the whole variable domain SQTIHQWPATLVQPVGSPLSLECTVEGTSNPNLYWYRQAAGRGLQLLFYSVGIGQISSEVPQNLSASRPQDRQFILSSKKLLLSDSGFYLCACSLDAGYNEQFFGPGTRLTVL.

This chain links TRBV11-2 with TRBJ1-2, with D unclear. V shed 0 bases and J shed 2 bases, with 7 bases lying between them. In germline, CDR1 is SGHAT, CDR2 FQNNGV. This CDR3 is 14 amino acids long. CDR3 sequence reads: CASSLDSMNYGYTF. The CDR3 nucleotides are TGTGCCAGCAGCTTAGATAGCATGAACTATGGCTACACCTTC.

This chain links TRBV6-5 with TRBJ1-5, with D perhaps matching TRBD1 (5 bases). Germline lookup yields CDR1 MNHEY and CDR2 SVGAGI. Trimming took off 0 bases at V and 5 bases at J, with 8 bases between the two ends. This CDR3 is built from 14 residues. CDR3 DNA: TGTGCCAGCAGTTACTCGGGGCCACATCAGCCCCAGCATTTT. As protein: CASSYSGPHQPQHF.

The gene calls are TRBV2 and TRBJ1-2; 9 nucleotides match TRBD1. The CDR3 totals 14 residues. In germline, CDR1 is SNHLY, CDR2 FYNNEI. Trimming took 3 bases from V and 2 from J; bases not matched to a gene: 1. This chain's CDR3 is CASSETGGNYGYTF. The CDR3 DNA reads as TGTGCCAGCAGTGAGACAGGGGGAAACTATGGCTACACCTTC.

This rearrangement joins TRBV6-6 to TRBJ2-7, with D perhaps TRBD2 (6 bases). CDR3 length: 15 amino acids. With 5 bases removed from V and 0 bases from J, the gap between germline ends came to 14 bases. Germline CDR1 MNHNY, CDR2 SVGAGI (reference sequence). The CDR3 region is CASSPGGGVSYEQYF. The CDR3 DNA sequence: TGTGCCAGCAGTCCAGGTGGCGGGGTCTCCTACGAGCAGTACTTC.

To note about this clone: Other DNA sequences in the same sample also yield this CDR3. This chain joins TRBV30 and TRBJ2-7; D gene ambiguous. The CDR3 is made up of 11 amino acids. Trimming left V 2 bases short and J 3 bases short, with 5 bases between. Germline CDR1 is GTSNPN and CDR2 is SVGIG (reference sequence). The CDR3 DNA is TGTGCCTGGAGTCTAAGCTACGAGCAGTACTTC. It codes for CAWSLSYEQYF.

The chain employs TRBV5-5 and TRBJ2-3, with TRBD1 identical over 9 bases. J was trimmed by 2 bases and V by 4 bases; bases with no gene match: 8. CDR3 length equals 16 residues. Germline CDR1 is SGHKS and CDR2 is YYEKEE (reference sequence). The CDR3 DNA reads TGTGCCAGCAGCCCCGGGACAGGGTGGACCACAGATACGCAGTATTTT. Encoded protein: CASSPGTGWTTDTQYF.

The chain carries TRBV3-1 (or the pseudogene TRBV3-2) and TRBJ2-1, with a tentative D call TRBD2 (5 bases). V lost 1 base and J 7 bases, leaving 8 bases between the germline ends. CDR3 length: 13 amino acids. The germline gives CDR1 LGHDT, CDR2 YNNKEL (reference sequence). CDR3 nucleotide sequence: TGTGCCAGCAGCCAAGGACCGGGGAATGAGCAGTTCTTC. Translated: CASSQGPGNEQFF.